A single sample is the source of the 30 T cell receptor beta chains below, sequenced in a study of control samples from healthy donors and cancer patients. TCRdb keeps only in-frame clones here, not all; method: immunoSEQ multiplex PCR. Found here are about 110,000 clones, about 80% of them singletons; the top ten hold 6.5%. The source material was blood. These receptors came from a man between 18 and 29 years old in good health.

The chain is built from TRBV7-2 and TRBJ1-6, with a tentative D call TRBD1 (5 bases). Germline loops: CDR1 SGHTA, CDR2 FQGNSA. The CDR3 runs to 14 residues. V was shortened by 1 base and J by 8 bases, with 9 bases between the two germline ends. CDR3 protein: CASSLEGEDSPLHF. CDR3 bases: TGTGCCAGCAGCTTAGAAGGGGAAGATTCACCCCTCCACTTT.

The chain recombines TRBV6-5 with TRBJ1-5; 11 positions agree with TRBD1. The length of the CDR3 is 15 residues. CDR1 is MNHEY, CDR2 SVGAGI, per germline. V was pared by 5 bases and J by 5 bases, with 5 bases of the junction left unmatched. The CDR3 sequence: CASSMGQGDHQPQHF. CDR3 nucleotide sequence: TGTGCCAGCAGTATGGGACAGGGGGACCATCAGCCCCAGCATTTT.

CDR3 sequence reads: CASSLVPNTEAFF. The CDR3 DNA reads as TGTGCCAGCAGCTTGGTCCCGAACACTGAAGCTTTCTTT. This chain links TRBV5-4 with TRBJ1-1; D remains ambiguous. Per the germline V gene, CDR1 is SGHNT and CDR2 is YYREEE (reference sequence). Trimming removed 0 bases at V and 1 base at J, with 4 bases between. This CDR3 is 13 amino acids long.

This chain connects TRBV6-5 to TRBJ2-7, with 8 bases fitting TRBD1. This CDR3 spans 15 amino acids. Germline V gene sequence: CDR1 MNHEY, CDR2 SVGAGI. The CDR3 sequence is CASRYSQGALYEQYV. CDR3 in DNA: TGTGCCAGCAGATACTCCCAGGGGGCGCTTTACGAGCAGTACGTC.

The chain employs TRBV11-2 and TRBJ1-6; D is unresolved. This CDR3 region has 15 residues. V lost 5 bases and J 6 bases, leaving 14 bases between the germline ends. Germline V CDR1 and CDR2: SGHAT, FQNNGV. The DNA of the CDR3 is TGTGCCAGCAGCCCCCAGCAGAACCCTAATTCACCCCTCCACTTT. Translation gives CASSPQQNPNSPLHF. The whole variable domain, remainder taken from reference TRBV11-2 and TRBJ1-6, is EAGVAQSPRYKIIEKRQSVAFWCNPISGHATLYWYQQILGQGPKLLIQFQNNGVVDDSQLPKDRFSAERLKGVDSTLKIQPAKLEDSAVYLCASSPQQNPNSPLHFGNGTRLTVT.

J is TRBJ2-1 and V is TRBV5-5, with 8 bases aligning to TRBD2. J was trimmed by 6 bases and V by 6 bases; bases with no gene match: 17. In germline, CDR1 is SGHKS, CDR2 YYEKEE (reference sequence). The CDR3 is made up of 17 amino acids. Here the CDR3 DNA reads TGTGCCAGCACCTCCGGACTAGCAACGCCCCTGGGCAATGAGCAGTTCTTC. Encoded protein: CASTSGLATPLGNEQFF.

CDR3 sequence (DNA): TGTGCCAGCAGTTACTCATCAGGTACTGAGCAGTTCTTC. Translated, it gives CASSYSSGTEQFF. The J gene is TRBJ2-1, the V gene TRBV6-5; D unresolved. The V end was cut by 0 bases, the J end by 9 bases, with 9 bases between. The CDR3 is 13 residues long. The germline CDR1 and CDR2 sequences are MNHEY and SVGAGI.

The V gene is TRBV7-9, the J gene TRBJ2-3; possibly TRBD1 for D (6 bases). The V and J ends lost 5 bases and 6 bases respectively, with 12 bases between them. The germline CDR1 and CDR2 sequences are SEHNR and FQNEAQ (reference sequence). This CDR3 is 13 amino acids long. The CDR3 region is CASSPDSRDTQYF. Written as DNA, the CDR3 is TGTGCCAGCAGCCCGGACAGTCGGGATACGCAGTATTTT.

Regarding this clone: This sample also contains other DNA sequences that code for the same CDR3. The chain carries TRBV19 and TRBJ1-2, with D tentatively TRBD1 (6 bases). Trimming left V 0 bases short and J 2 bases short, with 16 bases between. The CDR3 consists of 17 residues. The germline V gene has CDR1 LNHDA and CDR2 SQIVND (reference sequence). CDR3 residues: CASSIDHQTGRNYGYTF. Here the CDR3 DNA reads TGTGCCAGTAGTATAGATCACCAGACAGGTAGAAACTATGGCTACACCTTC.

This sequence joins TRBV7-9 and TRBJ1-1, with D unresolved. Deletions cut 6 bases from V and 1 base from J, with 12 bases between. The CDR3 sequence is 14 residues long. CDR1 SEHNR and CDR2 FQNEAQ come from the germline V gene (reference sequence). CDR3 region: CASSSLYSNTEAFF. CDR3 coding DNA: TGTGCCAGCAGTTCACTCTATTCGAACACTGAAGCTTTCTTT.

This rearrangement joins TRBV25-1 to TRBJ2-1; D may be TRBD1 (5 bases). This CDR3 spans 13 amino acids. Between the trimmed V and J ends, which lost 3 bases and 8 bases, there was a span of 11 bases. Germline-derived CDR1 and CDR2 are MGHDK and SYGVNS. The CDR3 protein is CASSDAGNDEQFF. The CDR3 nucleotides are TGTGCCAGCAGTGACGCAGGGAACGATGAGCAGTTCTTC.

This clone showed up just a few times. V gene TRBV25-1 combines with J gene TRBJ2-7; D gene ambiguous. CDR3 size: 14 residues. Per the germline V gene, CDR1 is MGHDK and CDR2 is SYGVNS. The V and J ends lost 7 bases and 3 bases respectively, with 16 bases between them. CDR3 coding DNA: TGTGCCAGCAAAGACCAGGATCCCCTCTACGAGCAGTACTTC. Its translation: CASKDQDPLYEQYF.

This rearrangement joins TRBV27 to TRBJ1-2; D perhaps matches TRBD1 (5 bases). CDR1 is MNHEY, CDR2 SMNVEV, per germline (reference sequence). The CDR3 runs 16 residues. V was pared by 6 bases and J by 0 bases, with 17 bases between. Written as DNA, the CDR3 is TGTGCCAGCAGCCCCCTGGGGGGGTCCGCTAACTATGGCTACACCTTC. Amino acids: CASSPLGGSANYGYTF.

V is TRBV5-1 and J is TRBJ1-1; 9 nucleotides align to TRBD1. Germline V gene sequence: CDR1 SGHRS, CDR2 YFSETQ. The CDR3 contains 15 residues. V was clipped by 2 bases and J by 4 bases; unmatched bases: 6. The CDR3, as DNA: TGCGCCAGCAGCTTAAACAGGGGGCAGGTCACTGAAGCTTTCTTT. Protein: CASSLNRGQVTEAFF.

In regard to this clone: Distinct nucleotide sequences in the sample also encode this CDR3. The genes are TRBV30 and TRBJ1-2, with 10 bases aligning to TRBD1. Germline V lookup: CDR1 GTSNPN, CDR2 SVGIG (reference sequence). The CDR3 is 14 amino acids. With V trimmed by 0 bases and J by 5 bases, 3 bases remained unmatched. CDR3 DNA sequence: TGTGCCTGGAGTGTAGGACAGGGGGGGTATGGCTACACCTTC. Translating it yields CAWSVGQGGYGYTF.

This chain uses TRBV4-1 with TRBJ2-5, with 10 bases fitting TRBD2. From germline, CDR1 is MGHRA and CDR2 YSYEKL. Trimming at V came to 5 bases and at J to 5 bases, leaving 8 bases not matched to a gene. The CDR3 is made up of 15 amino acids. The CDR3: CASSIRGLATETQYF. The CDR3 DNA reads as TGCGCCAGCAGCATCAGGGGACTAGCGACCGAGACCCAGTACTTC.

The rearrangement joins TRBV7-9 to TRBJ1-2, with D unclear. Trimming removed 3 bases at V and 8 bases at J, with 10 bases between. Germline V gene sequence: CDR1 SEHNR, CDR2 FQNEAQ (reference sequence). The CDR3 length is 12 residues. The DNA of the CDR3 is TGTGCCAGCAGCTTGGGGATCGAGGGCTACACCTTC. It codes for CASSLGIEGYTF.

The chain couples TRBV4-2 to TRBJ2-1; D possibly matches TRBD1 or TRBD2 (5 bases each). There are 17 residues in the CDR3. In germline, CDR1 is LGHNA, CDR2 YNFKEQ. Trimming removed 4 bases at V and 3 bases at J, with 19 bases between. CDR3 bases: TGTGCCAGCAGCCCCTTGGGGACGGCCCCTGACTACAATGAGCAGTTCTTC. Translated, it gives CASSPLGTAPDYNEQFF.

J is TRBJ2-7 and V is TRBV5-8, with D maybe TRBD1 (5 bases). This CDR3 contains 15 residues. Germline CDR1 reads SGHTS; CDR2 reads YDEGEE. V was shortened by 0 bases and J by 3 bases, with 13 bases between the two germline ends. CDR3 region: CASSLVWQGHYEQYV. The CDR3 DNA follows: TGTGCCAGCAGCTTGGTTTGGCAGGGCCACTACGAGCAGTACGTC.

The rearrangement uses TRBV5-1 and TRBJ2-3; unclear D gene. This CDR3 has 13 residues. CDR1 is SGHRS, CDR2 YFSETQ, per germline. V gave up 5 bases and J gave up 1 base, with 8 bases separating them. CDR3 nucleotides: TGCGCCAGCAGTCCCTCAGGCACAGATACGCAGTATTTT. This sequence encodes CASSPSGTDTQYF. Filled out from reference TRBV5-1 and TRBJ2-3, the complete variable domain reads KAGVTQTPRYLIKTRGQQVTLSCSPISGHRSVSWYQQTPGQGLQFLFEYFSETQRNKGNFPGRFSGRQFSNSRSEMNVSTLELGDSALYLCASSPSGTDTQYFGPGTRLTVL.

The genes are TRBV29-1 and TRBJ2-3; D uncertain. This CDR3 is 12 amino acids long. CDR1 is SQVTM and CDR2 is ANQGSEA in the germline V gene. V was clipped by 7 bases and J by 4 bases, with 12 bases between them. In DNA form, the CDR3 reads TGCAGCGCCCGAATTTGGGCAGATACGCAGTATTTT. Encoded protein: CSARIWADTQYF.

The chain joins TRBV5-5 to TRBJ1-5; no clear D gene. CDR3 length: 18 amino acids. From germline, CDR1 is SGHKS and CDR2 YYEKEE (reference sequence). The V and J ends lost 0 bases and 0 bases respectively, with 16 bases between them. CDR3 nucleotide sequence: TGTGCCAGCAGCTTGGCGGGCTACTCCGATTATAGCAATCAGCCCCAGCATTTT. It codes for CASSLAGYSDYSNQPQHF.

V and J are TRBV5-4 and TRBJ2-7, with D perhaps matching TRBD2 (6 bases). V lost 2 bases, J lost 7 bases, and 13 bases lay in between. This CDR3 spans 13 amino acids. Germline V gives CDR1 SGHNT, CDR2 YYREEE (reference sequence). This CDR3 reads CASSFYTGREQYF. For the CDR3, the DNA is TGTGCCAGCAGCTTTTATACGGGGAGGGAGCAGTACTTC.

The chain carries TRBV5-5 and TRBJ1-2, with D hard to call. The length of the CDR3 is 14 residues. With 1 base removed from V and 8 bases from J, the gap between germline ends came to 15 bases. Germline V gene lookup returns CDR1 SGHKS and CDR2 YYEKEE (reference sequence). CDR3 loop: CASSLSVPGIGYTF. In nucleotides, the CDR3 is TGTGCCAGCAGCTTGTCCGTTCCGGGGATCGGCTACACCTTC.

The CDR3 region has the DNA TGTGCCAGCAGTACATCCCAGCACTCAGGCCATAGCACAGATACGCAGTATTTT. Translated: CASSTSQHSGHSTDTQYF. J is TRBJ2-3 and V is TRBV27; D is ambiguous. This CDR3 is built from 18 residues. V lost 5 bases and J 0 bases, leaving 21 bases between the germline ends. Germline CDR1 reads MNHEY; CDR2 reads SMNVEV (reference sequence).

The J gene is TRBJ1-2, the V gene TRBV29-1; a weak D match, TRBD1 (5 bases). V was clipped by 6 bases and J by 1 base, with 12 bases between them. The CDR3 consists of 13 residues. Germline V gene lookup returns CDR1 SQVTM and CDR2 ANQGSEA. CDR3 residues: CSVMGGNNYGYTF. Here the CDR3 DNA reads TGCAGCGTCATGGGGGGGAATAACTATGGCTACACCTTC.

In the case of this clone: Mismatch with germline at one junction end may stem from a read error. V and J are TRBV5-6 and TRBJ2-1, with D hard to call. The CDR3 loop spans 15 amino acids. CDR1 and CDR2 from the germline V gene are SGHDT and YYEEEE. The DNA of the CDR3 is TGTGCCAGCACCTTGTTGGTTCTCCTCTACAATGAGCAGTTCTTC. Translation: CASTLLVLLYNEQFF. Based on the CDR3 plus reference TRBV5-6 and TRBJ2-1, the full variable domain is DAGVTQSPTHLIKTRGQQVTLRCSPKSGHDTVSWYQQALGQGPQFIFQYYEEEERQRGNFPDRFSGHQFPNYSSELNVNALLLGDSALYLCASTLLVLLYNEQFFGPGTRLTVL.

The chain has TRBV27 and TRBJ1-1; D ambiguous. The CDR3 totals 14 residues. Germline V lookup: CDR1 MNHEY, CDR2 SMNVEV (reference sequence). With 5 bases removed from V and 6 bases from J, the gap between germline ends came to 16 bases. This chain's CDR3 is CASSTGLLGAEAFF. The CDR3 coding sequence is TGTGCCAGCAGTACCGGACTCCTGGGCGCTGAAGCTTTCTTT.

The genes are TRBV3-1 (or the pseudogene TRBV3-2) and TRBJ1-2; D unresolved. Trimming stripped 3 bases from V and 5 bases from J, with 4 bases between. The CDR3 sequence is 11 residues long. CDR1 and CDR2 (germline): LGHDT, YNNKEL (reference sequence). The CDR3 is CASSQGYGYTF. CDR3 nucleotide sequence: TGTGCCAGCAGCCAGGGTTATGGCTACACCTTC.

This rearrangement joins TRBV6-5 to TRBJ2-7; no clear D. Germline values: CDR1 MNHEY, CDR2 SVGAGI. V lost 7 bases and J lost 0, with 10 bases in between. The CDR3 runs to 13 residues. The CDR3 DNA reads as TGTGCCAGCAATTGGGCAGACTCCTACGAGCAGTACTTC. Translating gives CASNWADSYEQYF.